The clone carrying this TCR beta chain qualifies as medium-sized. What it binds is not known. Live CD3+CD8+TCRalphabeta+ cells were sorted into four subsets by PD-1 and/or TIGIT. The source of the sample is a study of circulating CD8 cells and anti-PD-1 response in melanoma. TCR libraries were prepared from around 14 ng of total RNA with the QIAseq Immune Repertoire TCR panel. Using its own MiXCR run on the reads, TCRdb lists one record per CDR3 protein. The sample carries approximately 1,200 distinct CDR3 sequences, roughly 6.2% recorded once. V gave up 2 bases and J gave up 1 base, with 7 bases separating them. This CDR3 has 14 residues. Germline V gene sequence: CDR1 SGHTA, CDR2 FQGNSA. The study, taken as a whole, reports: Under 7.5% of TRB clonotypes were shared between subsets at M1.

This sequence joins TRBV7-2 and TRBJ2-3, with D hard to call. The sequence derives from a human donor with melanoma. Sequencing used CD8+ T cells from PBMCs, obtained at baseline or after one month of anti-PD-1 therapy (not recorded which). DNA for the CDR3: TGTGCCAGCAGCTTATACCCGGGCACAGATACGCAGTATTTT. Protein product: CASSLYPGTDTQYF.